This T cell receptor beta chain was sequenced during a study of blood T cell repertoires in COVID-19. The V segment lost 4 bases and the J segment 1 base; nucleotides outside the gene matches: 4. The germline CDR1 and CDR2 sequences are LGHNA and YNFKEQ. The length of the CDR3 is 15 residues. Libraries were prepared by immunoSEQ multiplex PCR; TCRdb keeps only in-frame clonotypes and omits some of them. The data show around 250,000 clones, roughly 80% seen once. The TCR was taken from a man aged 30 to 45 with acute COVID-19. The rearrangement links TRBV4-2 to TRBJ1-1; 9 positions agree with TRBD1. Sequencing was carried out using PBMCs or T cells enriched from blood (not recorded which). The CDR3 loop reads CASSPTGGWNTEAFF. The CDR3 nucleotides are TGTGCCAGCAGCCCTACAGGGGGCTGGAACACTGAAGCTTTCTTT.